A single sample is the source of the 20 T cell receptor beta chains below, sequenced in a study of T cells expressing NK-cell markers. Using the 5' RACE reads, TCRdb records one entry per CDR3 protein without DNA. The sample has about 260,000 distinct CDR3 sequences; the top ten hold 0.39%. The sample was blood T cells: a sorted CD56 or NKG2C T cell subset, CD4+ or CD8+ T cells, or bulk PBMC T cells (not recorded which). Receptors originate from a man younger than 35 in good health.

The chain combines TRBV11-2 with TRBJ2-1; without DNA, the TCRdb call of TRBD2 cannot be checked. The CDR3 covers 14 residues. Germline V gene sequence: CDR1 SGHAT, CDR2 FQNNGV. The chain's CDR3 is CASSSRETDNEQFF.

The chain links TRBV29-1 to TRBJ2-1; TCRdb proposes TRBD1, but this gene call is untestable without DNA. Germline-derived CDR1 and CDR2 are SQVTM and ANQGSEA. CDR3 length equals 12 residues. The CDR3 sequence: CSVAGTHNEQFF.

The chain carries TRBV20-1 and TRBJ2-5; the TRBD1 assignment by TCRdb is unverifiable without DNA. CDR3 length equals 15 residues. Germline CDR1 reads DFQATT; CDR2 reads SNEGSKA (reference sequence). The CDR3 reads CSASSPGDREETQYF.

This rearrangement joins TRBV27 to TRBJ2-1; TCRdb gives TRBD2 as the D gene, but with no DNA this cannot be confirmed. The CDR3 is made up of 12 amino acids. Germline assignment: CDR1 MNHEY and CDR2 SMNVEV (reference sequence). CDR3 residues: CASSERANEQFF.

The V and J genes are TRBV29-1 and TRBJ2-5; TCRdb designates TRBD1, a call that cannot be tested without DNA. Germline-derived CDR1 and CDR2 are SQVTM and ANQGSEA. This CDR3 has 12 residues. The chain's CDR3 is CSSRQGQETQYF.

The V and J genes are TRBV28 and TRBJ2-3; the D gene TCRdb calls, TRBD1, cannot be checked with no DNA. There are 15 residues in the CDR3. Germline V gene sequence: CDR1 MDHEN, CDR2 SYDVKM. CDR3 loop: CASSLGGLRPDTQYF.

The J gene is TRBJ2-2, the V gene TRBV6-5. This CDR3 comprises 13 residues. Germline values: CDR1 MNHEY, CDR2 SVGAGI. CDR3 in amino acids: CASSYQDTGELFF.

The chain joins TRBV10-3 to TRBJ1-3; TCRdb lists TRBD1, though no DNA is available to test this call. This CDR3 spans 15 amino acids. Per germline, CDR1 ENHRY and CDR2 SYGVKD. CDR3 protein: CAINGGQGAGNTIYF.

V and J are TRBV15 and TRBJ2-7. The CDR3 loop spans 14 amino acids. The germline V gene encodes CDR1 LNHNV and CDR2 YYDKDF (reference sequence). The CDR3 here is CATSRRGTSYEQYF.

This CDR3 is CASTQGTNTGELFF. This chain uses TRBV5-1 with TRBJ2-2; TCRdb's D gene call, TRBD1, goes unchecked for lack of DNA. CDR3 size: 14 residues. Per germline, CDR1 SGHRS and CDR2 YFSETQ.

The J gene is TRBJ2-1, the V gene TRBV7-2; the D gene TCRdb calls, TRBD1, cannot be checked with no DNA. There are 14 residues in the CDR3. Germline V gene sequence: CDR1 SGHTA, CDR2 FQGNSA. This chain's CDR3 is CASSHNAPYNEQFF.

The chain joins TRBV25-1 to TRBJ2-7; TCRdb's D gene call, TRBD2, goes unchecked for lack of DNA. The CDR3 consists of 14 residues. Germline V gene sequence: CDR1 MGHDK, CDR2 SYGVNS. The CDR3 loop reads CASMGLGSSYEQYF.

The J gene is TRBJ2-1, the V gene TRBV15. Germline V lookup: CDR1 LNHNV, CDR2 YYDKDF (reference sequence). CDR3 length: 15 amino acids. CDR3 sequence: CATSRDRTTYNEQFF. Full variable domain (rest looked up from reference TRBV15 and TRBJ2-1): DAMVIQNPRYQVTQFGKPVTLSCSQTLNHNVMYWYQQKSSQAPKLLFHYYDKDFNNEADTPDNFQSRRPNTSFCFLDIRSPGLGDTAMYLCATSRDRTTYNEQFFGPGTRLTVL.

The chain joins TRBV5-1 to TRBJ2-1. The CDR3 has 11 residues. Looked up from germline, CDR1 is SGHRS and CDR2 is YFSETQ. The CDR3 loop reads CASSGGDEQFF. Supplemented by reference TRBV5-1 and TRBJ2-1, the full variable domain reads KAGVTQTPRYLIKTRGQQVTLSCSPISGHRSVSWYQQTPGQGLQFLFEYFSETQRNKGNFPGRFSGRQFSNSRSEMNVSTLELGDSALYLCASSGGDEQFFGPGTRLTVL.

The chain is built from TRBV18 and TRBJ2-7; with no DNA, the TCRdb D assignment of TRBD1 cannot be verified. Germline loops: CDR1 KGHSH, CDR2 LQKENI. This CDR3 region has 14 residues. The CDR3 reads CASSGTGLLYEQYF.

This chain joins TRBV15 and TRBJ2-7; lacking DNA, the TRBD2 call made by TCRdb goes unchecked. The CDR3 is made up of 17 amino acids. CDR1 is LNHNV and CDR2 is YYDKDF in the germline V gene (reference sequence). The CDR3 protein is CATSRASGGRVPHEQYF.

J is TRBJ2-1 and V is TRBV29-1; the TCRdb D gene call, TRBD1, has no DNA to confirm it. The V gene's germline CDR1 is SQVTM and CDR2 ANQGSEA. The CDR3 runs to 14 residues. The CDR3 region is CSVAWTGSYNEQFF.

This chain uses TRBV9 with TRBJ2-3. The germline V gene has CDR1 SGDLS and CDR2 YYNGEE. The length of the CDR3 is 14 residues. CDR3 in amino acids: CASSVERTSDTQYF.

The V gene is TRBV10-3, the J gene TRBJ2-7; there is no DNA to check the TCRdb D call of TRBD2. Germline CDR1 reads ENHRY; CDR2 reads SYGVKD. The CDR3 has 14 residues. CDR3 loop: CAISMPGGPREQYF.

The J gene is TRBJ2-2, the V gene TRBV18; TCRdb's D call of TRBD1 is untestable without DNA. The CDR3 runs 16 residues. Germline lookup yields CDR1 KGHSH and CDR2 LQKENI. The CDR3 sequence is CASSQDRKGNTGELFF.